This TCR beta chain derives from a study of T cell repertoires in cytomegalovirus infection. In the study overall: Recently described HLA-C-restricted plus well-studied HLA-B-restricted CMV epitopes were used. Public TCR beta signature analysis indicated the presence of both CMV infection and matching HLA type.

TCRdb reanalysed the reads using MiXCR and keeps one entry per CDR3 protein. The table lists fewer than 900,000 distinct CDR3 sequences, 25% to 35% of them singletons. General study results and limits: Identification of carriers of CMV plus the relevant HLA was achieved through cumulative public TCR beta family frequency. HLA-C-restricted CMV-specific TCR beta clonotypes were dominant in the ex vivo response.

Worth noting for this clonotype: As yet, its antigen is unknown.

The CDR3 has 16 residues. The trim removed 5 bases at V and 4 bases at J, leaving 12 bases unmatched. Germline CDR1 is MNHEY and CDR2 is SVGAGI. This TCR was recovered from a human donor in good health (CMV status not recorded). Some clones in this sample may be carry-over from other donors' samples. This chain joins TRBV6-5 and TRBJ1-2, with 8 positions matching TRBD1. The sequencing used cultured CD8+ T cells from PBMCs, collected from culture after CMV antigen stimulation. Here the CDR3 reads CASSSPSGGATYGYTF. The CDR3, as DNA: TGTGCCAGCAGTAGCCCATCAGGGGGCGCGACCTATGGCTACACCTTC.